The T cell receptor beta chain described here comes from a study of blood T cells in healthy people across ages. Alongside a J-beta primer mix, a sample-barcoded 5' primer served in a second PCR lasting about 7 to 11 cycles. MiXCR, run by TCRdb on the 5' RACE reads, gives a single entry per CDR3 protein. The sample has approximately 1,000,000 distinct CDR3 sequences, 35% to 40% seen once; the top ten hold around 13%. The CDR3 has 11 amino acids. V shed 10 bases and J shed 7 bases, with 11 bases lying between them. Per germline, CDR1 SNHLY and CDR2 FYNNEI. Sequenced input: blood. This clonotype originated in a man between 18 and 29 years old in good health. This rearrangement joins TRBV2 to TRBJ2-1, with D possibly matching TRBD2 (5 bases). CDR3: CATTGKNEQFF. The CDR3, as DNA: TGTGCCACCACGGGAAAGAATGAGCAGTTCTTC.